This T cell receptor (beta chain) was sequenced during a study of T cell changes during pregnancy in multiple sclerosis. The CDR3 is 14 residues long. CDR1 is SGHAT and CDR2 is FQNNGV in the germline V gene. V was pared by 10 bases and J by 2 bases, with 7 bases of the junction left unmatched. TCRdb's table, derived via immunoSEQ multiplex PCR, lists solely in-frame clones and lacks some. In the table there are about 100,000 clones, more than 90% of which are singletons. The TCR sequence derives from a female donor with multiple sclerosis, enrolled in a pregnancy study. The chain links TRBV11-2 to TRBJ2-2, with 7 bases fitting TRBD1. Sequenced here: peripheral blood, sampled in the second trimester of pregnancy. The CDR3 region is CATRPGGNTGELFF. The CDR3 coding sequence is TGTGCCACCCGACCAGGGGGAAACACCGGGGAGCTGTTTTTT.